These 2 T cell receptor beta chains originate from one sample sequenced in a study of T cells in women clearing cervical HPV infection. Assay used: immunoSEQ multiplex PCR; TCRdb lists only in-frame clones, some missing. In total, the table holds about 28,000 clones. Sequencing used blood buffy coat. The receptors derive from a woman between 18 and 70 years old with a cervical HPV16 infection that either progressed to CIN3+ or cleared (not recorded which).

Concerning this clone: The read terminates 3 residues ahead of where the CDR3 ends, so the germline J gene completes it. The chain links TRBV20-1 to TRBJ2-2; D perhaps matches TRBD2 (6 bases). The CDR3 has 17 residues. CDR1 DFQATT and CDR2 SNEGSKA come from the germline V gene (reference sequence). The CDR3 is CSAKPGDRSLTNEKLFF. The CDR3 DNA, read in part, is TGCAGTGCCAAGCCGGGGGACCGATCCTTAACTAATGAAAAG.

This CDR3 reads CASSPRTGNNQPQHF. Incomplete CDR3 DNA: TGTGCCAGCAGCCCGCGGACAGGGAACAATCAGCCC. The V and J genes are TRBV7-2 and TRBJ1-5, with 8 bases identical to TRBD1. The read ends 3 residues before the CDR3 terminus; that terminus is restored from the germline J gene. J lost 3 bases, V lost 5 bases, and 6 bases had no gene match. This CDR3 comprises 15 residues. In germline, CDR1 is SGHTA, CDR2 FQGNSA.